Reported below is one T cell receptor beta chain. Produced via immunoSEQ multiplex PCR; TCRdb's table is partial and in-frame only. Counted here are some 130,000 clones, roughly 94% occurring once; the ten biggest clones make up 3.6%. The V end was cut by 3 bases, the J end by 1 base, with 6 bases between. Germline lookup yields CDR1 MDHEN and CDR2 SYDVKM. This CDR3 has 13 amino acids. The data stem from a study of control samples from healthy donors and cancer patients. Sequencing used blood. This sequence joins TRBV28 and TRBJ1-1; no definite D call. This sequence was found in a man aged 30-40 years in good health. CDR3 sequence (DNA): TGTGCCAGCAGTTTGTCCGGGAACACTGAAGCTTTCTTT. It translates to CASSLSGNTEAFF.